This T cell receptor beta chain was identified in a study of cytomegalovirus exposure and HLA in healthy donors. Points on this clone: Its antigen is currently unknown.

Assay used: immunoSEQ multiplex PCR; TCRdb lists only in-frame clones, some missing. The sample yields 65,000 to 85,000 clones, approximately 95% seen once. V was pared by 0 bases and J by 7 bases, with 7 bases between. CDR1 is SGHDN and CDR2 is FVKESK in the germline V gene. This CDR3 has 14 residues. Overall study results and limits: Usually a TCR sequence was rare, but some public TCRs were found in many donors. A few of the chains that were CMV-associated were confirmed in vitro to be specific for CMV antigens. The listing of roughly 160 TCR beta chains classed them as cytomegalovirus-associated.

Sequencing was done on a sample of PBMCs. This TCR was recovered from a young woman in good health and CMV-seronegative. The genes are TRBV14 and TRBJ1-6; D not resolved. CDR3 amino acids: CASSQELANSPLHF. The CDR3, as DNA: TGTGCCAGCAGCCAAGAGTTGGCAAATTCACCCCTCCACTTT.